This T cell receptor beta chain derives from a study of control samples from healthy donors and cancer patients. The assay was immunoSEQ multiplex PCR, and TCRdb's table has in-frame clones only and misses some. The sample records about 89,000 clones, approximately 87% being singletons. V was clipped by 5 bases and J by 6 bases; unmatched bases: 6. This CDR3 has 14 amino acids. Germline lookup yields CDR1 SGHTA and CDR2 FQGTGA. This clone has a single count. Sequencing input: blood. This clonotype was obtained from a woman aged 40 to 49 in good health. This sequence joins TRBV7-3 and TRBJ2-7; 11 bases match TRBD1. The CDR3 DNA is TGTGCCAGCAGCCCAGGACAGGGGGCTAGCGAGCAGTACTTC. The encoded protein is CASSPGQGASEQYF.